The rows below give T cell receptor beta chains drawn from one sample of a study of graft-versus-host responses after intestinal transplantation. Produced via immunoSEQ multiplex PCR; TCRdb's table is partial and in-frame only. The table includes about 29,000 clones, 85% to 95% detected once. The sample in question was PBMCs, obtained about 65 days after intestinal transplant. These receptors came from a human patient who received an intestinal transplant, so some T cells may come from the graft donor. The CDR3 runs from the conserved cysteine through the conserved F or W. A D gene is named only where the DNA matches it firmly. A row's size may be missing; if present it is once, few, many or a size class.

D: NA
V: TRBV5-1
J: TRBJ2-1
size: NA
length: 15
CDR3: CASSLVRGCCNEQFF
DNA: TGCGCCAGCAGCTTGGTCAGGGGATGTTGCAATGAGCAGTTCTTC

D: TRBD1
V: TRBV30
J: TRBJ1-4
size: NA
length: 14
CDR3: CAWTPGTGNEKLFF
DNA: TGTGCCTGGACCCCCGGGACAGGCAATGAAAAACTGTTTTTT

D: TRBD1
V: TRBV7-9
J: TRBJ2-7
size: NA
length: 16
CDR3: CASSPLTPGGPYEQYF
DNA: TGTGCCAGCAGCCCATTAACTCCAGGGGGCCCCTACGAGCAGTACTTC

D: NA
V: TRBV4-3
J: TRBJ2-7
size: NA
length: 14
CDR3: CASSHWLGSYEQYF
DNA: TGCGCCAGCAGCCATTGGCTAGGGAGCTACGAGCAGTACTTC

D: NA
V: TRBV7-2
J: TRBJ2-7
size: NA
length: 14
CDR3: CASSPPRQEGEQYF
DNA: TGTGCCAGCAGCCCCCCCCGACAGGAAGGCGAGCAGTACTTC

D: TRBD2
V: TRBV4-1
J: TRBJ2-7
size: NA
length: 18
CDR3: CASSRTHPGLAGVYEQYF
DNA: TGCGCCAGCAGCCGAACCCATCCGGGACTAGCGGGAGTCTACGAGCAGTACTTC

D: NA
V: TRBV7-2
J: TRBJ2-5
size: NA
length: 17
CDR3: CASNNRGGDKYQETQYF
DNA: TGTGCCAGCAACAATAGGGGCGGGGACAAGTACCAAGAGACCCAGTACTTC

D: TRBD2
V: TRBV4-2
J: TRBJ2-7
size: NA
length: 15
CDR3: CASSLWTSGSYEQYF
DNA: TGTGCCAGCAGCCTCTGGACTAGCGGCTCCTACGAGCAGTACTTC

D: TRBD1
V: TRBV6-6
J: TRBJ1-1
size: once
length: 12
CDR3: CASGDRGTEAFF
DNA: TGTGCCAGCGGCGACAGGGGGACTGAAGCTTTCTTT

D: NA
V: TRBV5-6
J: TRBJ2-7
size: NA
length: 13
CDR3: CASSFSDGYEQYF
DNA: TGTGCCAGCAGCTTCTCCGACGGCTACGAGCAGTACTTC

D: NA
V: TRBV6-5
J: TRBJ1-2
size: NA
length: 13
CDR3: CASSPQGGYGYTF
DNA: TGTGCCAGTAGCCCACAGGGCGGGTATGGCTACACCTTC

D: NA
V: TRBV5-1
J: TRBJ1-3
size: NA
length: 14
CDR3: CASSPTLSGNTIYF
DNA: TGCGCCAGCAGCCCGACGCTCTCTGGAAACACCATATATTTT

D: NA
V: TRBV11-2
J: TRBJ1-6
size: NA
length: 14
CDR3: CASSLGLSNSPLHF
DNA: TGTGCCAGCAGCTTAGGGTTATCGAATTCACCCCTCCACTTT

D: NA
V: TRBV6-5
J: TRBJ1-1
size: once
length: 14
CDR3: CASSFSGTGTEAFF
DNA: TGTGCCAGCAGTTTCTCGGGTACGGGCACTGAAGCTTTCTTT

D: NA
V: TRBV28
J: TRBJ1-2
size: NA
length: 13
CDR3: CASSLKYGVGYTF
DNA: TGTGCCAGCAGCCTAAAGTACGGGGTCGGCTACACCTTC

D: TRBD2
V: TRBV19
J: TRBJ2-1
size: NA
length: 17
CDR3: CASSIDLGGSSYNEQFF
DNA: TGTGCCAGTAGTATAGATCTGGGGGGGAGCTCCTACAATGAGCAGTTCTTC

D: TRBD2
V: TRBV4-3
J: TRBJ2-5
size: NA
length: 18
CDR3: CASSQAAGLAGDQETQYF
DNA: TGCGCCAGCAGCCAAGCCGCGGGACTAGCGGGGGACCAAGAGACCCAGTACTTC

D: NA
V: TRBV2
J: TRBJ2-1
size: NA
length: 13
CDR3: CASGLASYNEQFF
DNA: TGTGCCAGCGGTCTAGCATCCTACAATGAGCAGTTCTTC

D: NA
V: TRBV11-1
J: TRBJ2-7
size: NA
length: 17
CDR3: CASSLGRRRGASYEQYF
DNA: TGTGCCAGCAGCTTAGGCCGGAGGCGAGGAGCGAGCTACGAGCAGTACTTC

D: NA
V: TRBV28
J: TRBJ2-7
size: NA
length: 16
CDR3: CASSKSGLLNAYEQYF
DNA: TGTGCCAGCAGTAAGAGCGGACTCCTGAACGCCTACGAGCAGTACTTC

D: NA
V: TRBV27
J: TRBJ1-1
size: NA
length: 17
CDR3: CASSSLVGTGMNTEAFF
DNA: TGTGCCAGCAGTTCATTGGTCGGTACAGGGATGAACACTGAAGCTTTCTTT

D: NA
V: TRBV28
J: TRBJ2-3
size: NA
length: 17
CDR3: CASTTLKYLRNTDTQYF
DNA: TGTGCCAGCACAACCCTTAAGTACCTTAGGAACACAGATACGCAGTATTTT

D: NA
V: TRBV5-1
J: TRBJ2-7
size: NA
length: 13
CDR3: CASSLLADHEQYF
DNA: TGCGCCAGCAGCTTGCTAGCCGATCACGAGCAGTACTTC

D: NA
V: TRBV4-1
J: TRBJ1-2
size: once
length: 17
CDR3: CASSQDWRPGVNYGYTF
DNA: TGCGCCAGCAGCCAAGATTGGCGGCCAGGGGTTAACTATGGCTACACCTTC

D: TRBD2
V: TRBV5-1
J: TRBJ2-7
size: NA
length: 18
CDR3: CASSFSSPQRGAPYEQYF
DNA: TGCGCCAGCAGCTTTTCTTCCCCTCAGCGGGGAGCACCCTACGAGCAGTACTTC

D: NA
V: TRBV27
J: TRBJ2-7
size: once
length: 16
CDR3: CASSLLGADRTYEQYF
DNA: TGTGCCAGCAGTTTGTTAGGTGCGGACCGCACCTACGAGCAGTACTTC

D: NA
V: TRBV11-2
J: TRBJ2-5
size: NA
length: 11
CDR3: CASSLQETQYF
DNA: TGTGCCAGCAGCTTACAAGAGACCCAGTACTTC

D: NA
V: TRBV16
J: TRBJ2-1
size: once
length: 18
CDR3: CASSQSPFDTSSYNEQFF
DNA: TGTGCCAGCAGCCAATCTCCCTTTGACACGAGCTCCTACAATGAGCAGTTCTTC

D: NA
V: TRBV15
J: TRBJ2-7
size: NA
length: 13
CDR3: CATKDILSYEQYF
DNA: TGTGCCACCAAAGACATTCTATCCTACGAGCAGTACTTC

D: NA
V: TRBV2
J: TRBJ2-2
size: NA
length: 11
CDR3: CAILGIGELFF
DNA: TGTGCCATCCTAGGTATCGGGGAGCTGTTTTTT

D: TRBD1
V: TRBV30
J: TRBJ2-7
size: NA
length: 13
CDR3: CAWSVGQGYEQYF
DNA: TGTGCCTGGAGTGTTGGACAGGGCTACGAGCAGTACTTC

D: TRBD2
V: TRBV11-2
J: TRBJ2-1
size: NA
length: 18
CDR3: CASSGRGSGGGLYNEQFF
DNA: TGTGCCAGCAGCGGCCGGGGTAGCGGGGGGGGTTTGTACAATGAGCAGTTCTTC

D: NA
V: TRBV18
J: TRBJ2-3
size: NA
length: 17
CDR3: CASSPPAIAPNTDTQYF
DNA: TGTGCCAGCTCACCACCGGCGATAGCCCCGAACACAGATACGCAGTATTTT

D: TRBD2
V: TRBV28
J: TRBJ2-1
size: NA
length: 14
CDR3: CASSPLLADNEQFF
DNA: TGTGCCAGCAGTCCCCTACTAGCGGACAATGAGCAGTTCTTC

D: NA
V: TRBV5-5
J: TRBJ1-2
size: NA
length: 15
CDR3: CASSLGGNYNYGYTF
DNA: TGTGCCAGCAGCTTAGGGGGAAATTATAACTATGGCTACACCTTC

D: TRBD2
V: TRBV19
J: TRBJ2-1
size: NA
length: 15
CDR3: CASSIALLAANEQFF
DNA: TGTGCCAGTAGTATAGCCCTACTAGCGGCCAATGAGCAGTTCTTC

D: NA
V: TRBV27
J: TRBJ2-7
size: NA
length: 17
CDR3: CASSPRVGESVHYEQYF
DNA: TGTGCCAGCAGCCCCAGGGTCGGGGAGAGCGTTCACTACGAGCAGTACTTC

D: TRBD1
V: TRBV5-1
J: TRBJ2-1
size: few
length: 18
CDR3: CASSRDRMHMRTYNEQFF
DNA: TGCGCCAGCAGCCGGGACAGAATGCATATGAGAACCTACAATGAGCAGTTCTTC

D: NA
V: TRBV11-3
J: TRBJ1-2
size: NA
length: 14
CDR3: CASSLGVSGYGYTF
DNA: TGTGCCAGCAGTCTAGGGGTCAGTGGCTATGGCTACACCTTC

D: TRBD1
V: TRBV5-1
J: TRBJ1-2
size: NA
length: 14
CDR3: CASSSDRGHYGYTF
DNA: TGCGCCAGCAGCTCGGACAGGGGCCACTATGGCTACACCTTC